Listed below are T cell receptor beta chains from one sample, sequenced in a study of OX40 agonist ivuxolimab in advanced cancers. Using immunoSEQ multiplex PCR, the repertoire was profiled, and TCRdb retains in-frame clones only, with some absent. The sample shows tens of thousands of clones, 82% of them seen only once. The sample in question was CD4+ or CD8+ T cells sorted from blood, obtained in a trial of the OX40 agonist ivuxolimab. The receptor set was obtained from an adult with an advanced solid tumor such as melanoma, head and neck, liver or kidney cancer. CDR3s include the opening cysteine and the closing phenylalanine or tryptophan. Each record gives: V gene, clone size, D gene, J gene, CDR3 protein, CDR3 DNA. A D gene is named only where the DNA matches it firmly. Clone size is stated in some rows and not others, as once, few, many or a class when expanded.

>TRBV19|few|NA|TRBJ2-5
CASSIQGIQETQYF
TGTGCCAGTAGTATACAGGGGATACAAGAGACCCAGTACTTC
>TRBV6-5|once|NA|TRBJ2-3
CASSPLSGSTDTQYF
TGTGCCAGCAGTCCCCTCAGCGGAAGCACAGATACGCAGTATTTT
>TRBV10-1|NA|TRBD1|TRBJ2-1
CASRPGTGAANEQFF
TGCGCCAGCAGACCCGGGACAGGAGCCGCCAATGAGCAGTTCTTC
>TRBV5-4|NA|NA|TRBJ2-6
CASSLEGNSGANVLTF
TGTGCCAGCAGCTTGGAAGGTAACTCTGGGGCCAACGTCCTGACTTTC
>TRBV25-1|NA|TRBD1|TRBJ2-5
CASSEPGQGQETQYF
TGTGCCAGCAGTGAACCGGGACAGGGCCAAGAGACCCAGTACTTC
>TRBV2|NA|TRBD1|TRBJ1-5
CASRLERRTGREPQHF
TGTGCCAGCCGTTTGGAACGGAGGACAGGTCGGGAGCCCCAGCATTTT
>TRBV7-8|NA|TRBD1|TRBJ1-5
CASSPQGLAQPQHF
TGTGCCAGCAGCCCACAGGGGTTGGCCCAGCCCCAGCATTTT
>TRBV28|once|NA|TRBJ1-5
CASSYPGGSNQPQHF
TGTGCCAGCAGTTATCCCGGGGGTAGCAATCAGCCCCAGCATTTT
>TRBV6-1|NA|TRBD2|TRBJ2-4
CASSDLAGSAKNIQYF
TGTGCCAGCAGTGACCTAGCGGGATCAGCCAAAAACATTCAGTACTTC
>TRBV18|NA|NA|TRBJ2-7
CASSPRTGTYEQYF
TGTGCCAGCTCACCAAGAACAGGAACCTACGAGCAGTACTTC
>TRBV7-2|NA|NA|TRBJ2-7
CASSLARGGRNEQYF
TGTGCCAGCAGCTTAGCGAGAGGGGGTAGGAACGAGCAGTACTTC
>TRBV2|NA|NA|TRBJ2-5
CASTYFGGEGETQYF
TGTGCCAGCACTTACTTTGGAGGGGAAGGGGAGACCCAGTACTTC
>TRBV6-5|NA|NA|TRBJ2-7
CASSYSREQYF
TGTGCCAGCAGTTACTCGCGCGAGCAGTACTTC
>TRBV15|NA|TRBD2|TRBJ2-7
CATSKGTSGIYEQYF
TGTGCCACCAGCAAAGGGACTAGCGGGATCTACGAGCAGTACTTC
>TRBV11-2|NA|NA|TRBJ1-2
CASSSRLRRNYGYTF
TGTGCCAGCAGCTCCCGACTCAGGAGGAACTATGGCTACACCTTC
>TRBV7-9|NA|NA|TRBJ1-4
CASSLGTGSEKLFF
TGTGCCAGCAGCTTAGGAACTGGGAGTGAAAAACTGTTTTTT
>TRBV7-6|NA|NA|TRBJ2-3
CASSLVGRQGSGTDTQYF
TGTGCCAGCAGCTTAGTAGGGCGTCAGGGCAGTGGCACAGATACGCAGTATTTT
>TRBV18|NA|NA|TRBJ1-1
CASSTQVDTEAFF
TGTGCCAGCTCAACACAAGTGGACACTGAAGCTTTCTTT
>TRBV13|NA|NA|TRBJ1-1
CASSSRLQNTEAFF
TGTGCCAGCAGCTCCCGACTACAGAACACTGAAGCTTTCTTT
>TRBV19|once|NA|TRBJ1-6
CASRPGTADNSPLHF
TGTGCCAGTAGGCCAGGGACGGCTGATAATTCACCCCTCCACTTT
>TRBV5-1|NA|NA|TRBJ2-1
CASSLAEKQFF
TGCGCCAGCAGCTTGGCCGAGAAGCAGTTCTTC
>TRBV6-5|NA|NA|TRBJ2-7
CASSGRQISYEQYF
TGTGCCAGCAGTGGACGGCAAATAAGCTACGAGCAGTACTTC
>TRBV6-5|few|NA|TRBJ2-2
CASRLTQGAGELFF
TGTGCCAGCAGACTTACTCAGGGCGCCGGGGAGCTGTTTTTT
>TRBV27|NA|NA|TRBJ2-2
CASRTQGLAELFF
TGTGCCAGCAGGACCCAAGGGTTGGCGGAGCTGTTTTTT
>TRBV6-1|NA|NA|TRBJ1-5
CASSAPPDSNQPQHF
TGTGCCAGCAGTGCCCCTCCCGATAGCAATCAGCCCCAGCATTTT
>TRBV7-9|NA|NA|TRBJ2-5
CASSLMGETQYF
TGTGCCAGCAGCCTTATGGGGGAGACCCAGTACTTC
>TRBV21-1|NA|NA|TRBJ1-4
CASSDVGEKLFF
TGTGCCAGCAGCGATGTGGGTGAAAAACTGTTTTTT
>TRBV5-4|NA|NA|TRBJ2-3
CASRPRGEDTQYF
TGTGCCAGCAGACCGCGCGGGGAAGATACGCAGTATTTT
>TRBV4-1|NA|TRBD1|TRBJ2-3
CASSPRHGTGNHDTQYF
TGCGCCAGCAGCCCCCGGCATGGGACAGGGAATCATGATACGCAGTATTTT
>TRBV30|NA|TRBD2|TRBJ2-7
CAWGRGLGSREQYF
TGTGCCTGGGGGCGGGGACTAGGCTCCCGGGAGCAGTACTTC
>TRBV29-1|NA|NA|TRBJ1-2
CSVDKPGTGYGYTF
TGCAGCGTTGACAAACCGGGCACGGGGTATGGCTACACCTTC
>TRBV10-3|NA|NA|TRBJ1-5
CAISEDRPIHQPQHF
TGTGCCATCAGTGAGGACAGGCCGATTCATCAGCCCCAGCATTTT
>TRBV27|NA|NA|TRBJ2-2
CASSFLRGDTGELFF
TGTGCCAGCAGTTTTTTACGGGGTGACACCGGGGAGCTGTTTTTT
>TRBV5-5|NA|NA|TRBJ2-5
CASSLVENREPETQYF
TGTGCCAGCAGCTTGGTAGAAAACAGGGAGCCGGAGACCCAGTACTTC
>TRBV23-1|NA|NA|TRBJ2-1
CASSPTSPREPGANEQFF
TGCGCCAGCAGTCCCACAAGCCCACGGGAGCCGGGGGCGAATGAGCAGTTCTTC
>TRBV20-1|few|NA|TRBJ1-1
CSVGRSGSAFF
TGCAGTGTGGGTCGGAGCGGGTCGGCTTTCTTT
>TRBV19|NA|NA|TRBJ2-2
CASSMGRNTGELFF
TGTGCCAGTAGTATGGGAAGGAACACCGGGGAGCTGTTTTTT